The entry below gives a single TCR beta chain sequence along with its context. Its matching antigen is unknown. For the second PCR, which ran for about 7 to 11 cycles, a sample-barcoded 5' primer and a J-beta primer mix were used. Researchers report that each sample yielded at least 3 million CDR3-containing paired-end reads. MiXCR, applied by TCRdb to the 5' RACE reads, yields one record per CDR3 protein. Among about 640,000 distinct CDR3 sequences, about 54% were seen once, and the ten largest hold approximately 40%. The sample is drawn from a study of blood T cells in healthy people across ages. Study-level points and caveats: With donor CMV status unknown, expanded clonotype changes were possibly confounded. Naive CD4+ cell counts and diversity both ran higher in long-lived than in aged donors. Roughly linear declines in TCR beta diversity per million T cells occurred with age.

Trimming pared 3 bases from V and 7 bases from J, leaving 15 bases between. The CDR3 is 13 amino acids. Germline lookup yields CDR1 SQVTM and CDR2 ANQGSEA. The sequence was collected from a man between 60 and 70 years old in good health. Source material: blood. The rearrangement uses TRBV29-1 and TRBJ2-5; possibly TRBD1 or TRBD2 for D (6 bases each). DNA for the CDR3: TGCAGCGTTGATCCGGGGGCATACGGGACCCAGTACTTC. This sequence encodes CSVDPGAYGTQYF.